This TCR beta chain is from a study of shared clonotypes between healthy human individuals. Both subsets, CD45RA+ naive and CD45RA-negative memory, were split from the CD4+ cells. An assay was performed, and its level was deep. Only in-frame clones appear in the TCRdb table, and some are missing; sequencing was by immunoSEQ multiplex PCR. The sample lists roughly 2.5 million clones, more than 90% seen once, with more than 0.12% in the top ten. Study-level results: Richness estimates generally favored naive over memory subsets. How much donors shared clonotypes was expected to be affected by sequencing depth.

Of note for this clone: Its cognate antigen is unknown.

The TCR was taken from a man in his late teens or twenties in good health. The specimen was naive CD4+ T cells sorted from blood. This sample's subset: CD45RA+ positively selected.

CDR3 protein: CASSSPSGGVNEQYF. The DNA for the CDR3 is TGTGCCAGCAGCTCCCCTAGCGGGGGGGTCAACGAGCAGTACTTC. The chain employs TRBV5-4 and TRBJ2-7; 12 bases map to TRBD2. The germline V gene encodes CDR1 SGHNT and CDR2 YYREEE (reference sequence). The trim removed 3 bases at V and 5 bases at J, leaving 6 bases unmatched. The CDR3 is made up of 15 amino acids.